These 9 T cell receptor beta chains originate from one sample sequenced in a study of tumour-infiltrating T cells in Burkitt lymphoma. Clones were sequenced by immunoSEQ multiplex PCR, and TCRdb holds only the in-frame ones, with some missing. The sample has tens of thousands of clones, roughly 31% seen once. Source material: tumor tissue. The source of these receptors is a human donor with Burkitt lymphoma.

The rearrangement joins TRBV7-2 to TRBJ1-1, with a possible D match to TRBD1 (5 bases). CDR3 length: 13 amino acids. The germline V gene encodes CDR1 SGHTA and CDR2 FQGNSA. V lost 4 bases to trimming and J lost 11 bases, with 17 bases between them. The CDR3 here is CASSWRGDGGAFF. The CDR3, as DNA: TGTGCCAGCAGCTGGAGGGGTGACGGTGGCGCTTTCTTT.

This chain uses TRBV4-3 with TRBJ2-3, with TRBD1 identical over 10 bases. Germline assignment: CDR1 LGHNA and CDR2 YSLEER. The trim removed 3 bases at V and 0 bases at J, leaving 3 bases unmatched. The CDR3 consists of 16 residues. CDR3 sequence: CASSQLTGGSTDTQYF. The CDR3 region has the DNA TGCGCCAGCAGCCAGCTGACAGGGGGCAGCACAGATACGCAGTATTTT.

This clone appeared a few times. This rearrangement joins TRBV12-5 to TRBJ1-1; no firm D call. CDR1 and CDR2 from the germline V gene are LGHNT and FRNRAP. This CDR3 has 18 amino acids. V dropped 1 base and J dropped 4 bases, with 22 bases sitting between them. The CDR3 nucleotides are TGTGCTAGTGGTTTGGCCCAACTAGGACGTCTAACGACCACTGAAGCTTTCTTT. The encoded protein is CASGLAQLGRLTTTEAFF.

The chain has TRBV4-1 and TRBJ2-3; D remains ambiguous. Germline loops: CDR1 MGHRA, CDR2 YSYEKL. CDR3 size: 14 residues. The V end lost 1 base, the J end lost 2 bases, and 7 bases lay between the germline ends. DNA of the CDR3: TGCGCCAGCAGCCAAGGACTCAACACAGATACGCAGTATTTT. This gives the protein CASSQGLNTDTQYF.

There are a few counts of this clone. This rearrangement joins TRBV15 to TRBJ2-7; D gene ambiguous. The CDR3 totals 15 residues. Germline CDR1 is LNHNV and CDR2 is YYDKDF (reference sequence). Trimming shortened V by 0 bases and J by 2 bases, and 11 bases separated the two germline ends. CDR3 in DNA: TGTGCCACCAGCAGAGAATATAAGGGAACCTACGAGCAGTACTTC. It is translated as CATSREYKGTYEQYF.

This clone showed up just a few times. The V call is TRBV7-2, the J call TRBJ2-3, with D perhaps TRBD2 (6 bases). The CDR3 is 15 amino acids. From germline, CDR1 is SGHTA and CDR2 FQGNSA. Trimming removed 7 bases from V and 0 bases from J, with 14 bases in between. The CDR3 here is CASILDGTSTDTQYF. The CDR3 DNA follows: TGTGCCAGCATCCTAGACGGGACTAGCACAGATACGCAGTATTTT.

The J gene is TRBJ2-7, the V gene TRBV15, with D maybe TRBD2 (5 bases). Trimming removed 1 base from V and 1 base from J, with 5 bases in between. CDR1 and CDR2 from the germline V gene are LNHNV and YYDKDF (reference sequence). CDR3 size: 13 residues. The CDR3 sequence: CATSRGLSYEQYF. The CDR3 DNA follows: TGTGCCACCAGCAGAGGACTATCCTACGAGCAGTACTTC.

CDR3 protein: CASSRTTSGELFF. The CDR3, as DNA: TGTGCCAGCAGCCGCACGACTAGCGGGGAGCTGTTTTTT. The rearrangement links TRBV14 to TRBJ2-2, with D maybe TRBD2 (6 bases). The V and J ends lost 4 bases and 7 bases respectively, with 10 bases between them. Germline assignment: CDR1 SGHDN and CDR2 FVKESK. CDR3 length: 13 residues. Full variable domain (rest looked up from reference TRBV14 and TRBJ2-2): EAGVTQFPSHSVIEKGQTVTLRCDPISGHDNLYWYRRVMGKEIKFLLHFVKESKQDESGMPNNRFLAERTGGTYSTLKVQPAELEDSGVYFCASSRTTSGELFFGEGSRLTVL.

This clone has only a few counts. The chain is built from TRBV9 and TRBJ1-1; D is unresolved. With 2 bases removed from V and 4 bases from J, the gap between germline ends came to 12 bases. CDR3 length equals 14 residues. CDR1 SGDLS and CDR2 YYNGEE come from the germline V gene. In nucleotides, the CDR3 is TGTGCCAGCAGCGTGTTGGGCGACGGCACTGAAGCTTTCTTT. Its protein product is CASSVLGDGTEAFF. Combining the CDR3 with reference TRBV9 and TRBJ1-1 gives the whole variable domain DSGVTQTPKHLITATGQRVTLRCSPRSGDLSVYWYQQSLDQGLQFLIQYYNGEERAKGNILERFSAQQFPDLHSELNLSSLELGDSALYFCASSVLGDGTEAFFGQGTRLTVV.